This T cell receptor (beta chain) was sequenced in a study of Ad26.COV2.S vaccination and SARS-CoV-2 variants. Background on the study: Recipients of Ad26.COV2.S got it intramuscularly, once or twice 56 days apart.

Sample treatment: 15 to 20 received Ad26.COV2.S at low or high dose, single or two shots; five or six received placebo; per-sample allocation not given. Samples came from day 63 after the first vaccine or placebo injection. This vaccine is an Ad26 vector that expresses the Wuhan-strain SARS-CoV-2 spike. The data were produced by immunoSEQ multiplex PCR, yet TCRdb's version contains in-frame clones alone and is incomplete. The sample has around 450,000 clones, about 93% seen once. Study-wide results and caveats: Total T cell responses were possibly underestimated by TCR breadth and depth analyses. While placebo recipients had lower spike-specific TCR breadth, vaccine recipients had more.

In the case of this clone: Its antigen is not known.

The sequence derives from a person aged 18-60 years who received the Ad26.COV2.S COVID-19 vaccine or a placebo. The specimen was peripheral blood, collected in a trial of Ad26.COV2.S vaccine versus placebo.

CDR3 in amino acids: CASSFFPGQSNEKLFF. The CDR3, as DNA: TGTGCCAGCAGCTTCTTTCCGGGACAGTCTAATGAAAAACTGTTTTTT. The V call is TRBV7-9, the J call TRBJ1-4; 7 nucleotides line up with TRBD1. Germline loops: CDR1 SEHNR, CDR2 FQNEAQ (reference sequence). Germline trimming cut 3 bases from V and 3 bases from J; bases unmatched to any gene: 7. The CDR3 runs to 16 residues.